Below, 13 T cell receptor beta chains from the same sample are listed, as sequenced in a study of shared clonotypes between healthy human individuals. TCRdb keeps only in-frame clones here, not all; method: immunoSEQ multiplex PCR. The data contain roughly 590,000 clones, less than 97% of them singletons. Selected positively for CCR7 and CD45RO-negative, naive CD8 cells excluded terminally differentiated effector memory CD45RA+ cells. The sample taken for sequencing was naive CD8+ T cells sorted from blood. These TCRs come from a young woman in good health.

A remark on this clone: This CDR3 is also generated by other DNA sequences in the sample. The CDR3 nucleotides read TGTGCCAGCAGCTCGGACAGGGGGAGCTCCTACGAGCAGTACTTC. The encoded protein is CASSSDRGSSYEQYF. The chain couples TRBV5-4 to TRBJ2-7; TRBD1 agrees at 10 bases. Looked up from germline, CDR1 is SGHNT and CDR2 is YYREEE (reference sequence). Trimming at V came to 3 bases and at J to 0 bases, leaving 3 bases not matched to a gene. The CDR3 runs 15 residues.

The chain combines TRBV7-9 with TRBJ2-1; no clear D. The CDR3 consists of 11 residues. V lost 4 bases and J lost 6, with 4 bases in between. Germline V gives CDR1 SEHNR, CDR2 FQNEAQ (reference sequence). The CDR3 DNA follows: TGTGCCAGCAGCTACAGCAATGAGCAGTTCTTC. Its translation is CASSYSNEQFF. Using reference TRBV7-9 and TRBJ2-1 for the parts outside the CDR3, the full variable domain is DTGVSQNPRHKITKRGQNVTFRCDPISEHNRLYWYRQTLGQGPEFLTYFQNEAQLEKSRLLSDRFSAERPKGSFSTLEIQRTEQGDSAMYLCASSYSNEQFFGPGTRLTVL.

The V gene is TRBV9, the J gene TRBJ2-1; D perhaps matches TRBD1 (6 bases). The ends were cut back, 2 bases at V and 3 bases at J, with 9 bases in the middle. The CDR3 consists of 14 residues. Germline V gene lookup returns CDR1 SGDLS and CDR2 YYNGEE. CDR3 residues: CASSVDSVYNEQFF. The CDR3 DNA follows: TGTGCCAGCAGCGTGGACAGCGTCTACAATGAGCAGTTCTTC.

This chain connects TRBV28 to TRBJ2-1; 11 bases are shared with TRBD2. Per germline, CDR1 MDHEN and CDR2 SYDVKM. With V trimmed by 6 bases and J by 0 bases, 4 bases remained unmatched. CDR3 length: 16 residues. The CDR3 nucleotides are TGTGCCAGCAGGGGACTAGCGGAAAACTCCTACAATGAGCAGTTCTTC. Residues: CASRGLAENSYNEQFF.

This clone was observed once. The V gene is TRBV7-9, the J gene TRBJ2-2; 9 positions match TRBD2. CDR3 size: 16 residues. Germline trimming cut 4 bases from V and 7 bases from J; bases unmatched to any gene: 10. Per germline, CDR1 SEHNR and CDR2 FQNEAQ (reference sequence). This CDR3 reads CASSSWTSERGGELFF. In nucleotides, the CDR3 is TGTGCCAGCAGCTCCTGGACTAGCGAGAGAGGCGGGGAGCTGTTTTTT.

Concerning this clone itself: This specimen includes other DNA sequences encoding the same CDR3. This chain connects TRBV7-3 to TRBJ2-1, with D tentatively TRBD1 (6 bases). The CDR3 spans 15 residues. Trimming cost V 4 bases and J 0 bases, with 10 bases left between them. Germline V lookup: CDR1 SGHTA, CDR2 FQGTGA. The CDR3 loop is CASSSTGSSYNEQFF. DNA for the CDR3: TGTGCCAGCAGCTCAACAGGGAGCTCCTACAATGAGCAGTTCTTC.

V and J are TRBV28 and TRBJ2-7; unclear D gene. The CDR3 has 13 residues. Germline V gene sequence: CDR1 MDHEN, CDR2 SYDVKM. Trimming took 3 bases from V and 7 from J, leaving 13 bases between them. For the CDR3, the DNA is TGTGCCAGCAGTTTTCCGCGATTAGGAGAGCAGTACTTC. Translated: CASSFPRLGEQYF. The full variable domain, rest sourced from reference TRBV28 and TRBJ2-7, is DVKVTQSSRYLVKRTGEKVFLECVQDMDHENMFWYRQDPGLGLRLIYFSYDVKMKEKGDIPEGYSVSREKKERFSLILESASTNQTSMYLCASSFPRLGEQYFGPGTRLTVT.

The V and J genes are TRBV2 and TRBJ2-1, with 8 bases that match TRBD2. The germline gives CDR1 SNHLY, CDR2 FYNNEI. J lost 4 bases, V lost 1 base, and 3 bases had no gene match. The CDR3 spans 15 residues. The CDR3 region is CASSEGTSPYNEQFF. CDR3 in DNA: TGTGCCAGCAGTGAAGGGACTAGCCCATACAATGAGCAGTTCTTC.

The gene calls are TRBV27 and TRBJ1-4; unclear D gene. The V end lost 5 bases, the J end lost 6 bases, and 19 bases lay between the germline ends. Per germline, CDR1 MNHEY and CDR2 SMNVEV (reference sequence). The CDR3 length is 16 residues. CDR3 bases: TGTGCCAGCAGTGCGGGAACAGCCGGGTGGGATGAAAAACTGTTTTTT. Translating it yields CASSAGTAGWDEKLFF.

This chain links TRBV11-2 with TRBJ2-1, with 14 bases that match TRBD2. Germline V gene lookup returns CDR1 SGHAT and CDR2 FQNNGV. The CDR3 runs to 16 residues. V lost 5 bases and J lost 10; bases outside the gene matches: 10. In DNA form, the CDR3 reads TGTGCCAGCAGCCCACCGGGACTAGCGGGAGCCTGGGAGCAGTTCTTC. Amino acids: CASSPPGLAGAWEQFF.

The chain has TRBV6-5 and TRBJ2-1; 9 bases are a match to TRBD2. Trimming took 2 bases from V and 4 from J; bases not matched to a gene: 3. This CDR3 is 15 amino acids long. Germline CDR1 and CDR2: MNHEY and SVGAGI. CDR3 bases: TGTGCCAGCAGTTACCGGCTAGCGGGATACAATGAGCAGTTCTTC. Amino acid sequence: CASSYRLAGYNEQFF.

The rearrangement joins TRBV4-1 to TRBJ2-7; 7 nucleotides agree with TRBD2. With 4 bases clipped from V and 4 bases from J, the junction kept 10 bases outside the gene matches. Germline V gives CDR1 MGHRA, CDR2 YSYEKL. There are 15 residues in the CDR3. The CDR3 reads CASSLHSGQNYEQYF. CDR3 bases: TGCGCCAGCAGCCTTCATAGCGGGCAGAATTACGAGCAGTACTTC.

This chain joins TRBV7-9 and TRBJ2-7; D gene ambiguous. V lost 4 bases, J lost 2 bases, and 12 bases lay in between. Germline V lookup: CDR1 SEHNR, CDR2 FQNEAQ (reference sequence). The CDR3 spans 14 residues. The CDR3 DNA sequence: TGTGCCAGCAGCTCAGACGGAAGGGCCTACGAGCAGTACTTC. Protein sequence: CASSSDGRAYEQYF.